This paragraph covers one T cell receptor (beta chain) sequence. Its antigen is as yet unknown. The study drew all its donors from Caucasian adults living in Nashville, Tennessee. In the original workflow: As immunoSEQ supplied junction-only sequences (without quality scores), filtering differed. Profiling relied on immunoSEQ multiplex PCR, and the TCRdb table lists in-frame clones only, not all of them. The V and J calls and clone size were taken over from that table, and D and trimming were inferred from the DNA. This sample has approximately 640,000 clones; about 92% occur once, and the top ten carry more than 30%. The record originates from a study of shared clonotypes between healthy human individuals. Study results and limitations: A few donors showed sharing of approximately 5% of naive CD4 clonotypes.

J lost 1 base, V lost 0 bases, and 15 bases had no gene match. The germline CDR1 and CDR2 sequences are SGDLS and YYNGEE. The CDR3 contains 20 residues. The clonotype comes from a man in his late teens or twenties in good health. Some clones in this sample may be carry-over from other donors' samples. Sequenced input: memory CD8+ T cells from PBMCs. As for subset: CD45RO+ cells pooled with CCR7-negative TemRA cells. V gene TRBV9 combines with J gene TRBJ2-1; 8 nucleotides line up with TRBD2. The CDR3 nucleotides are TGTGCCAGCAGCGTAGGAAGGGGCCGGACTAGCCGAGGATCCTACAATGAGCAGTTCTTC. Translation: CASSVGRGRTSRGSYNEQFF.